A single T cell receptor (beta chain) is shown here with its context. Its cognate antigen is unknown. Next came a second PCR, run for about 7 to 12 cycles, which used a sample-barcoded 5' primer along with a J-beta primer mix. TCRdb re-analysed the 5' RACE reads in MiXCR, keeping a single row per CDR3 protein. Of hundreds of thousands of distinct CDR3 sequences listed, under 45% are singletons. The data originate from a study of blood T cells in healthy people across ages. Study outcomes and limitations: Percentage of naive T cells showed a strong correlation with TCR beta diversity.

Sequencing was carried out using blood. This TCR came from a man in his 60s in good health.

CDR3 sequence (DNA): TGTGCCAGCACGGGCGGATCGGGAAGAAACAATGAGCAGTTCTTC. It translates to CASTGGSGRNNEQFF. V and J are TRBV9 and TRBJ2-1; D possibly corresponds to TRBD2 (5 bases). V lost 6 bases, J lost 5 bases, and 18 bases lay in between. This CDR3 has 15 amino acids. Germline V lookup: CDR1 SGDLS, CDR2 YYNGEE.